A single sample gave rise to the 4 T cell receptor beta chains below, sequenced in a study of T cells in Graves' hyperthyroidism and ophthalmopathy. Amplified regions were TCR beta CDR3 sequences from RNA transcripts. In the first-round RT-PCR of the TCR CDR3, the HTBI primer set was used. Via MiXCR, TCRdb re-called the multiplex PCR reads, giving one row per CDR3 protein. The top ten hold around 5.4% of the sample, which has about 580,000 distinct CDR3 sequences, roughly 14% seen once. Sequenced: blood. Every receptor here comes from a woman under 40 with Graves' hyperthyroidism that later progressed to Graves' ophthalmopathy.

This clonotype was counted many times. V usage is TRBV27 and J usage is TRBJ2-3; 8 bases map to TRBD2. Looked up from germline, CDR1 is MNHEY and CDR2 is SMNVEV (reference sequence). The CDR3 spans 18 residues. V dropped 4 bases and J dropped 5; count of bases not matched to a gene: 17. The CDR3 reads CASSSFLSSGGPEDTQYF. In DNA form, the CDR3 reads TGTGCCAGCAGTTCTTTTTTGTCCTCGGGAGGGCCGGAAGATACGCAGTATTTT.

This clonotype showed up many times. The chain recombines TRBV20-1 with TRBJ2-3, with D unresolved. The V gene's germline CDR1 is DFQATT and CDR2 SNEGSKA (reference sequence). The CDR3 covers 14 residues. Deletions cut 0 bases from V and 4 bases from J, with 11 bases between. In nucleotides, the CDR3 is TGCAGTGCTAGAGATTTAAGGCTAGCAGATACGCAGTATTTT. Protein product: CSARDLRLADTQYF.

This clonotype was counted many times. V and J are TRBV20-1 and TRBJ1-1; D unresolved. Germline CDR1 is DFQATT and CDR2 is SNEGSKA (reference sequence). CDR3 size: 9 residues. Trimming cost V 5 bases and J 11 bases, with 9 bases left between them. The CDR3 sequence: CSARNEAFF. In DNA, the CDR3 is TGCAGTGCTCGGAATGAGGCTTTCTTT.

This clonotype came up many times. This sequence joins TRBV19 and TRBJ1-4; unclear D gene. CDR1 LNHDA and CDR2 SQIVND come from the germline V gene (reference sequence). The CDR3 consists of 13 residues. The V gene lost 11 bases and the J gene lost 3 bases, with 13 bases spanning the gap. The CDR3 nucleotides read TGTGCCGCCGCGGCACGGCCTAATGAAAAACTGTTTTTT. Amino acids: CAAAARPNEKLFF.